Sequencing of this T cell receptor beta chain was carried out in a study of cytomegalovirus exposure and HLA in healthy donors. Study-wide findings and caveats: A later analysis associated roughly 15,000 TCR beta sequences with HLA alleles at a 0.05 false discovery rate.

Researchers ran the PCR with 60 Vbeta and 13 Jbeta primers. Sequencing used immunoSEQ multiplex PCR; TCRdb keeps in-frame clones, though not all of them. Of roughly 160,000 clones listed, about four fifths are singletons. To note about this clone: What it binds is not known.

Sequencing was performed on PBMCs. The TCR originated in a male donor in good health and CMV-seropositive.

CDR3 loop: CASSQVPRGSGEAFF. In nucleotides, the CDR3 is TGCGCCAGCAGCCAAGTTCCGAGGGGGTCTGGTGAAGCTTTCTTT. The rearrangement links TRBV4-1 to TRBJ1-1; the D gene is possibly TRBD1 (6 bases). The CDR3 runs to 15 residues. Germline CDR1 is MGHRA and CDR2 is YSYEKL. V was trimmed by 1 base and J by 7 bases, leaving 16 bases between them.